This T cell receptor beta chain emerged from a study of control samples from healthy donors and cancer patients. Germline lookup yields CDR1 MNHEY and CDR2 SVGAGI. With 8 bases removed from V and 3 bases from J, the gap between germline ends came to 18 bases. The CDR3 is 15 amino acids. Libraries were prepared by immunoSEQ multiplex PCR; TCRdb keeps only in-frame clonotypes and omits some of them. This sample has approximately 120,000 clones, with about 88% found just once. The specimen sequenced was blood. This receptor was taken from a man younger than 35 in good health. This chain joins TRBV6-5 and TRBJ2-3, with TRBD1 as a possible D gene (7 bases). For the CDR3, the DNA is TGTGCCAGCTCCGAGTTGACAGGGAGGACAGATACGCAGTATTTT. Its translation is CASSELTGRTDTQYF.